The 24 T cell receptor beta chains reported below all come from one sample, sequenced in a study of radiation and T cells in renal cell carcinoma. Method: immunoSEQ multiplex PCR; TCRdb's copy keeps in-frame clones and lacks some. This sample has 70,000 or so clones, with more than 75% found just once. Time point meaning: blood 2 weeks post-SBRT. Treatment in this sample: 15 Gy SBRT to primary tumor, nephrectomy 4 weeks later. The input for sequencing was blood, taken from a patient whose treatment included radiotherapy and nephrectomy. The receptors come from a man aged 60 to 75 with renal cell carcinoma.

The chain links TRBV27 to TRBJ2-2; 11 nucleotides agree with TRBD1. This CDR3 is 18 amino acids long. The V gene end was trimmed by 5 bases and the J gene end by 5 bases; junction bases not matched to a gene: 13. Per the germline V gene, CDR1 is MNHEY and CDR2 is SMNVEV (reference sequence). This chain's CDR3 is CASSPGRTGGSRTGELFF. CDR3 in DNA: TGTGCCAGCAGTCCCGGCCGGACAGGGGGCAGTCGGACCGGGGAGCTGTTTTTT.

This sequence joins TRBV5-1 and TRBJ2-2; 7 bases match TRBD1. J was trimmed by 1 base and V by 4 bases; bases with no gene match: 4. Germline V gives CDR1 SGHRS, CDR2 YFSETQ. CDR3 length: 15 amino acids. In nucleotides, the CDR3 is TGCGCCAGCAGCATTCGGACAGGGAACACCGGGGAGCTGTTTTTT. Its translation is CASSIRTGNTGELFF.

In DNA, the CDR3 is TGTGCCAGCAGTTTAGGTCGGGGTCCGTACGAGCAGTACTTC. Translation gives CASSLGRGPYEQYF. This chain joins TRBV27 and TRBJ2-7, with a possible D match to TRBD2 (5 bases). Trimming stripped 2 bases from V and 4 bases from J, with 12 bases between. The germline V gene has CDR1 MNHEY and CDR2 SMNVEV (reference sequence). This CDR3 comprises 14 residues.

This clone has only a few counts. The chain combines TRBV7-9 with TRBJ1-1, with D tentatively TRBD1 (5 bases). The CDR3 is 15 residues long. Trimming took off 5 bases at V and 7 bases at J, with 20 bases between the two ends. In germline, CDR1 is SEHNR, CDR2 FQNEAQ (reference sequence). The CDR3 DNA sequence: TGTGCCAGCAGCCCCGCGGGTATAGGGGATTATGAAGCTTTCTTT. Amino acid sequence: CASSPAGIGDYEAFF.

The rearrangement uses TRBV4-1 and TRBJ2-3; 15 positions agree with TRBD2. V dropped 4 bases and J dropped 3; count of bases not matched to a gene: 8. The CDR3 covers 18 residues. Germline V gives CDR1 MGHRA, CDR2 YSYEKL. This CDR3 is CASSRSGLAGGGTDTQYF. The CDR3 DNA is TGCGCCAGCAGCCGATCGGGACTAGCGGGAGGAGGGACAGATACGCAGTATTTT.

The chain links TRBV28 to TRBJ2-7; 8 bases are a match to TRBD1. CDR1 is MDHEN, CDR2 SYDVKM, per germline. There are 15 residues in the CDR3. With 7 bases clipped from V and 2 bases from J, the junction kept 10 bases outside the gene matches. The DNA of the CDR3 is TGTGCCAGCATTTCACCGGGACAGGCACCCTACGAGCAGTACTTC. It specifies CASISPGQAPYEQYF.

V usage is TRBV5-6 and J usage is TRBJ2-3; 10 bases agree with TRBD1. The CDR3 sequence is 16 residues long. V trimming: 5 bases; J trimming: 6 bases; junction bases outside the gene matches: 12. CDR1 and CDR2 (germline): SGHDT, YYEEEE. CDR3 amino acids: CASSRPGQGSLDTQYF. Written as DNA, the CDR3 is TGTGCCAGCAGTCGACCGGGACAGGGGAGTTTGGATACGCAGTATTTT.

This chain joins TRBV19 and TRBJ2-3; D may be TRBD1 or TRBD2 (5 bases each). The CDR3 covers 16 residues. The V gene lost 5 bases and the J gene lost 2 bases, with 17 bases spanning the gap. Germline V gene sequence: CDR1 LNHDA, CDR2 SQIVND (reference sequence). CDR3 sequence: CASSWGPITPTDTQYF. CDR3 nucleotide sequence: TGTGCCAGTAGTTGGGGACCAATCACGCCCACAGATACGCAGTATTTT.

The genes are TRBV18 and TRBJ2-7; D is possibly TRBD1 (5 bases). The V end lost 2 bases, the J end lost 6 bases, and 8 bases lay between the germline ends. CDR1 and CDR2 (germline): KGHSH, LQKENI. This CDR3 has 12 residues. The CDR3 here is CASSPVTGEQYF. The DNA for the CDR3 is TGTGCCAGCTCACCAGTCACAGGCGAGCAGTACTTC.

The rearrangement joins TRBV5-6 to TRBJ2-7; 10 bases map to TRBD1. The CDR3 totals 15 residues. The J segment lost 7 bases and the V segment lost 1 base, leaving 8 bases of the junction unmatched. Germline-derived CDR1 and CDR2 are SGHDT and YYEEEE. The CDR3 is CASSLFGQGVWEQYF. The CDR3 DNA is TGTGCCAGCAGCTTGTTCGGACAGGGGGTGTGGGAGCAGTACTTC.

In nucleotides, the CDR3 is TGCGCCAGCAGCCAAGAAGTGGGCGCTAACACCGGGGAGCTGTTTTTT. Encoded protein: CASSQEVGANTGELFF. This chain links TRBV4-3 with TRBJ2-2; unclear D gene. V was cut by 0 bases and J by 2 bases, with 10 bases left in between. The germline V gene has CDR1 LGHNA and CDR2 YSLEER. The CDR3 has 16 amino acids.

V is TRBV5-4 and J is TRBJ2-3; TRBD2 might be the D (6 bases). The CDR3 has 16 residues. The germline V gene encodes CDR1 SGHNT and CDR2 YYREEE (reference sequence). Trimming took 6 bases from V and 1 from J, leaving 18 bases between them. DNA of the CDR3: TGTGCCAGCACCTCAGGAACTAGCAGACGCACAGATACGCAGTATTTT. This gives the protein CASTSGTSRRTDTQYF.

Within the sample, this clone is medium-sized. V usage is TRBV5-5 and J usage is TRBJ2-7; the D gene is possibly TRBD1 (6 bases). Germline-derived CDR1 and CDR2 are SGHKS and YYEKEE (reference sequence). The CDR3 loop spans 14 amino acids. Trimming cost V 3 bases and J 5 bases, with 15 bases left between them. CDR3 nucleotides: TGTGCCAGCAGCTACGGACGGACAGCCCACGAGCAGTACTTC. It specifies CASSYGRTAHEQYF.

This rearrangement joins TRBV27 to TRBJ2-1; 8 nucleotides agree with TRBD2. Germline assignment: CDR1 MNHEY and CDR2 SMNVEV (reference sequence). V trimming: 5 bases; J trimming: 8 bases; junction bases outside the gene matches: 8. The CDR3 sequence is 14 residues long. This chain's CDR3 is CASSPHREGHEQFF. The CDR3 bases are TGTGCCAGCAGTCCGCACCGGGAGGGCCATGAGCAGTTCTTC.

CDR3 nucleotide sequence: TGTGCCAGCAGTATCGAGGAGGGGGACTACAATGAGCAGTTCTTC. Its protein product is CASSIEEGDYNEQFF. V usage is TRBV6-4 and J usage is TRBJ2-1; TRBD1 or TRBD2 may be the D gene (6 bases each). Germline assignment: CDR1 MRHNA and CDR2 SNTAGT. The CDR3 length is 15 residues. With 5 bases removed from V and 3 bases from J, the gap between germline ends came to 14 bases.

The gene calls are TRBV27 and TRBJ2-1; 8 bases align to TRBD2. Per the germline V gene, CDR1 is MNHEY and CDR2 is SMNVEV (reference sequence). Trimming cost V 0 bases and J 8 bases; bases outside gene matches: 9. The CDR3 extends over 16 amino acids. This CDR3 reads CASSLSTGGPGDEQFF. The CDR3 coding sequence is TGTGCCAGCAGTTTATCGACGGGAGGGCCTGGAGATGAGCAGTTCTTC.

This chain links TRBV4-2 with TRBJ2-2; D is undetermined. The length of the CDR3 is 14 residues. The V gene lost 0 bases and the J gene lost 5 bases, with 7 bases spanning the gap. The germline gives CDR1 LGHNA, CDR2 YNFKEQ. The CDR3 DNA reads as TGTGCCAGCAGCCAAGATTCGCGTACCGGGGAGCTGTTTTTT. The encoded protein is CASSQDSRTGELFF.

This rearrangement joins TRBV6-1 to TRBJ2-7, with no clear D. There are 11 residues in the CDR3. The V gene lost 1 base and the J gene lost 6 bases, with 4 bases spanning the gap. Germline V gene data show CDR1 as MNHNS and CDR2 as SASEGT. The CDR3 sequence is CASSEVVEQYF. The CDR3 DNA reads TGTGCCAGCAGTGAAGTGGTCGAGCAGTACTTC.

This sequence joins TRBV7-8 and TRBJ1-4; D ambiguous. V was trimmed by 1 base and J by 0 bases, leaving 3 bases between them. The germline V gene encodes CDR1 SGHVS and CDR2 FQNEAQ. CDR3 size: 14 residues. CDR3 protein: CASSLEATNEKLFF. CDR3 DNA sequence: TGTGCCAGCAGCTTAGAGGCAACTAATGAAAAACTGTTTTTT.

The chain employs TRBV10-3 and TRBJ2-5, with D perhaps TRBD1 (6 bases). The CDR3 loop spans 16 amino acids. Germline V lookup: CDR1 ENHRY, CDR2 SYGVKD. With 4 bases removed from V and 14 bases from J, the gap between germline ends came to 29 bases. CDR3 sequence reads: CAISAHTDSFQIGQYF. In nucleotides, the CDR3 is TGTGCCATCAGTGCTCATACGGACAGCTTCCAAATAGGCCAATACTTC.

The V and J genes are TRBV7-9 and TRBJ2-7; D remains unclear. This CDR3 spans 16 amino acids. V dropped 1 base and J dropped 9 bases, with 22 bases sitting between them. CDR1 is SEHNR and CDR2 is FQNEAQ in the germline V gene (reference sequence). CDR3 protein: CASSLEVSLSLGRQYF. CDR3 bases: TGTGCCAGCAGCTTAGAGGTGTCGTTGAGTCTTGGACGGCAGTACTTC.

The rearrangement uses TRBV14 and TRBJ2-3; 14 bases match TRBD2. The junction had 3 bases not matched to a gene; V was cut back by 1 base and J by 3 bases. Germline CDR1 reads SGHDN; CDR2 reads FVKESK. The CDR3 spans 17 residues. CDR3 residues: CASSQGLAGGPTDTQYF. CDR3 in DNA: TGTGCCAGCAGCCAAGGACTAGCGGGAGGGCCTACAGATACGCAGTATTTT. The full variable domain, with the rest looked up from reference TRBV14 and TRBJ2-3, is EAGVTQFPSHSVIEKGQTVTLRCDPISGHDNLYWYRRVMGKEIKFLLHFVKESKQDESGMPNNRFLAERTGGTYSTLKVQPAELEDSGVYFCASSQGLAGGPTDTQYFGPGTRLTVL.

The chain uses TRBV5-1 and TRBJ1-4, with TRBD1 as a possible D gene (6 bases). The germline gives CDR1 SGHRS, CDR2 YFSETQ. The CDR3 sequence is 15 residues long. Between the trimmed V and J ends, which lost 4 bases and 6 bases, there was a span of 16 bases. The CDR3 DNA is TGCGCCAGCAGCCTGGGTAGGGGGACTGATGAAAAACTGTTTTTT. It specifies CASSLGRGTDEKLFF.

This clone has only a few counts. The chain employs TRBV5-6 and TRBJ2-3; D might be TRBD1 or TRBD2, each matching 5 bases. Germline CDR1 SGHDT, CDR2 YYEEEE. V was trimmed by 3 bases and J by 4 bases, leaving 12 bases between them. This CDR3 has 14 amino acids. The CDR3 DNA is TGTGCCAGCAGCTCTGGGACCGCCTCAGATACGCAGTATTTT. Translating gives CASSSGTASDTQYF.